The source of this T cell receptor (beta chain) is a study of blood T cell repertoires in COVID-19. Background on the study: Donors in the United States, Italy and Spain gave samples during acute or convalescent COVID-19. In each case, the material was cDNA or gDNA derived from T cells, B-cell-depleted T cells, or PBMCs.

CDR3 size: 13 residues. CDR1 and CDR2 (germline): SGHTA, FQGNSA. J gave up 6 bases and V 4 bases, and 4 bases lay outside the gene matches. As handled by the study authors: Reference gene primer amplification gave estimated nucleated cell counts. The repertoire was sequenced with immunoSEQ multiplex PCR; TCRdb's copy has only in-frame clones and lacks some. V, J and clone size were drawn from that table, and D and trimming were deduced from the DNA. The sample lists 190,000 or so clones, 87% seen once, with 0.8% to 1% in the top ten. The chain combines TRBV7-2 with TRBJ2-5; 8 nucleotides agree with TRBD2. Sequencing input: peripheral blood. The clonotype originates from a woman aged 18-30 years who had recovered from COVID-19. The CDR3 reads CASSSGLAKTQYF. CDR3 coding DNA: TGTGCCAGCAGCTCCGGACTAGCCAAGACCCAGTACTTC.